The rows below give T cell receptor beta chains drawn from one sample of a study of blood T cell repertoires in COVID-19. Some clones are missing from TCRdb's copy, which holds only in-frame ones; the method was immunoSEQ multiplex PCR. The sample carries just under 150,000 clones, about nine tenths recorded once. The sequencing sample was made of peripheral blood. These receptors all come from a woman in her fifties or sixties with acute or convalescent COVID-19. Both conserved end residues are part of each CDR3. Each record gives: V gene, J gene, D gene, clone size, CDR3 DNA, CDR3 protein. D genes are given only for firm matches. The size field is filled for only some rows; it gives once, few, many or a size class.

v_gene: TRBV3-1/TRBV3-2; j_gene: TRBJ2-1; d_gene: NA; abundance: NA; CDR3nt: TGTGCCAGCAGCCAAGTACTCCCGGGTGAGCAGTTCTTC; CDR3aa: CASSQVLPGEQFF
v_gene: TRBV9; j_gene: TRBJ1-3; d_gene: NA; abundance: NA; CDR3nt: TGTGCCAGCAGCGTAGTGGAAGGGGCTGAATCTGGAAACACCATATATTTT; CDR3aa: CASSVVEGAESGNTIYF
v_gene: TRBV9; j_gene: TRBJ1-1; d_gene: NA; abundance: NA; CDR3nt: TGTGCCAGCAGCCCAATCAACACTGAAGCTTTCTTT; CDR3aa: CASSPINTEAFF
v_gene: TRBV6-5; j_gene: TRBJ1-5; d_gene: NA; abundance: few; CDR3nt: TGTGCCAGCATGTTCGGGAATAGCAATCAGCCCCAGCATTTT; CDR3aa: CASMFGNSNQPQHF
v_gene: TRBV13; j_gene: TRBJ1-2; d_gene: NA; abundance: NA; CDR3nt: TGTGCCAGCAGCTTCCAGGGTCCCTCTAACTATGGCTACACCTTC; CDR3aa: CASSFQGPSNYGYTF
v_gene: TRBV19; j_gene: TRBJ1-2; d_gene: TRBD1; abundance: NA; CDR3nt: TGTGCCAGTAGTCCGACAGGGCCCGGCTACACCTTC; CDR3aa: CASSPTGPGYTF
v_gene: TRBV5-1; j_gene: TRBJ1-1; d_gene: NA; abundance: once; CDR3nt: TGCGCCAGCAGCTTGGCTAGGGGGAACACTGAAGCTTTCTTT; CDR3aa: CASSLARGNTEAFF
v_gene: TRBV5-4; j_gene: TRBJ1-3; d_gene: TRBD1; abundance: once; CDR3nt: TGTGCCAGCAGCGTTGGACGTAGGGCAGGGGGCTTACTCTCTGGAAACACCATATATTTT; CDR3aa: CASSVGRRAGGLLSGNTIYF
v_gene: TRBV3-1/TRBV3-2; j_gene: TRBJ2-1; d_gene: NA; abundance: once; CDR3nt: TGTGCCAGCAGCATAACCGGGACAACCTACAATGAGCAGTTCTTC; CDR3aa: CASSITGTTYNEQFF
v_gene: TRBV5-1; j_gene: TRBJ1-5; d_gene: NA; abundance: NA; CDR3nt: TGCGCCAGCAGCGGCAGGGAAATACAGCAGCCCCAGCATTTT; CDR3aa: CASSGREIQQPQHF
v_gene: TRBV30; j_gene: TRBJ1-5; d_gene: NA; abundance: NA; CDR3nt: TGTGCCTGGAGTGGGACATATAGCAATCAGCCCCAGCATTTT; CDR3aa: CAWSGTYSNQPQHF
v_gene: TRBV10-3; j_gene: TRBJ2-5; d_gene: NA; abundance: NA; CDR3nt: TGTGCCATCAGTGTAACAGGGTACCAAGAGACCCAGTACTTC; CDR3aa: CAISVTGYQETQYF
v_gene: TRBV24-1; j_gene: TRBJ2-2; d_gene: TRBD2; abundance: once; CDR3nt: TGTGCCACCAGTGCCCCGGGACTAGCGGGGGTCACCGGGGAGCTGTTTTTT; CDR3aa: CATSAPGLAGVTGELFF
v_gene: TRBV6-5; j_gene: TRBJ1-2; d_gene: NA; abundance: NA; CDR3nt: TGTGCCAGCGTCGAGGGCGCGGGGGCTTCATATGGCTACACCTTC; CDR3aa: CASVEGAGASYGYTF
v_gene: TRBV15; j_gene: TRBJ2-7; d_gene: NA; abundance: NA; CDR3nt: TGTGCCACCAGCAGAGATACAGCCACCTACGAGCAGTACTTC; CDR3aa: CATSRDTATYEQYF
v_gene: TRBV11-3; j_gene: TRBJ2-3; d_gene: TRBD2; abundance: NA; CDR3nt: TGTGCCAGCAGCCCTGGGGGGGGTTTCACAGATACGCAGTATTTT; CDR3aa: CASSPGGGFTDTQYF
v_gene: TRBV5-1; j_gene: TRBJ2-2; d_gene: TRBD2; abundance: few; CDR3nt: TGCGCCAGCAGCTCCCGCCCGGGACTAGCGGGAAACGACACCGGGGAGCTGTTTTTT; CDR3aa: CASSSRPGLAGNDTGELFF
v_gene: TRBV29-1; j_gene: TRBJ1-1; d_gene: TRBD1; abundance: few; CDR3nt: TGCAGCGTTGAGACAGGGGGGAACACTGAAGCTTTCTTT; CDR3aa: CSVETGGNTEAFF
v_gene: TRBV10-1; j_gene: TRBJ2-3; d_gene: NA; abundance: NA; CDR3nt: TGCGCCAGCAGTGAGTCGTATCTTCAGGGCACAGATACGCAGTATTTT; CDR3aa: CASSESYLQGTDTQYF
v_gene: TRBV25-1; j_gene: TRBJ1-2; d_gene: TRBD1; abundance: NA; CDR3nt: TGTGCCAGCAGTGAGGCCGGGACAGGGAGGCTCGAGAGTGGCTACACCTTC; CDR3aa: CASSEAGTGRLESGYTF
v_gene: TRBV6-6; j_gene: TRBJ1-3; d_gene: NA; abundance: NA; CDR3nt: TGTGCCAGCAGCCCGAGCCCGGGGGCTGGAAACACCATATATTTT; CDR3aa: CASSPSPGAGNTIYF
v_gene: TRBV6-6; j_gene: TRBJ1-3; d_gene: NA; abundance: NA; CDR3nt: TGTGCCAGCAGTGCCGACAGGCACTCTGGAAACACCATATATTTT; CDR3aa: CASSADRHSGNTIYF